This T cell receptor (beta chain) came from a study of blood T cell repertoires in COVID-19. Study details: From the United States, Italy and Spain came samples of acute and convalescent COVID-19. Nucleic acid was either cDNA or gDNA, and it came from T cells, B-cell-depleted T cells, or PBMCs.

Original analysis: Amplification of reference gene primers was used by the study to estimate nucleated cell counts. The data were produced by immunoSEQ multiplex PCR, yet TCRdb's version contains in-frame clones alone and is incomplete. That table is the source of V, J and clone size, and D and trimming were worked out from the DNA. The sample records under 100,000 clones, less than 95% being singletons. This clone was recorded once. CDR3 size: 18 residues. The germline gives CDR1 MDHEN, CDR2 SYDVKM. With 6 bases clipped from V and 6 bases from J, the junction kept 18 bases outside the gene matches. This sequence originates from a man aged 50 or older with acute or convalescent COVID-19. The source material was peripheral blood. The chain joins TRBV28 to TRBJ1-2; 11 bases are a match to TRBD1. The CDR3 region is CASSPTWTGGFYSNGYTF. As DNA, the CDR3 is TGTGCCAGCAGCCCGACGTGGACAGGGGGCTTCTATTCGAATGGCTACACCTTC.